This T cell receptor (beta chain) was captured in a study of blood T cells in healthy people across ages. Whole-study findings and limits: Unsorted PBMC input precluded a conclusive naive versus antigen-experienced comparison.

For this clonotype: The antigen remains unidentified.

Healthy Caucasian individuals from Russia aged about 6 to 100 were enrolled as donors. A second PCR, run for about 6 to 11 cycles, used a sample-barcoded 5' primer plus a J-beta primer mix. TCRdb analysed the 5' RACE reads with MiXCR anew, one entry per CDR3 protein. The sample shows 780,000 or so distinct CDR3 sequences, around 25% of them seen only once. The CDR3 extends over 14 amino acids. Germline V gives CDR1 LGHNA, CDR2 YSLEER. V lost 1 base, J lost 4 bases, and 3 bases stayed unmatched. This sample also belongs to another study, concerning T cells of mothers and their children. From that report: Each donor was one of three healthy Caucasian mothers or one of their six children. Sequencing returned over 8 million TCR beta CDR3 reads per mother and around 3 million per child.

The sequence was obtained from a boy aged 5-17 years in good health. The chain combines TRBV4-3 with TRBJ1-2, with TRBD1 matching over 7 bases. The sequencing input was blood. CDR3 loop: CASSQGAGGYGYTF. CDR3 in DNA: TGCGCCAGCAGCCAAGGGGCAGGGGGCTATGGCTACACCTTC.